The 17 T cell receptor beta chains in this list originate from one sample, sequenced in a study of OX40 agonist ivuxolimab in advanced cancers. The repertoire was sequenced with immunoSEQ multiplex PCR; TCRdb's copy has only in-frame clones and lacks some. The sample holds about 69,000 clones, around 83% seen once. Material: CD4+ or CD8+ T cells sorted from blood, obtained in a trial of the OX40 agonist ivuxolimab. These receptors originate from an adult with an advanced solid tumor such as melanoma, head and neck, liver or kidney cancer.

V and J are TRBV18 and TRBJ2-7; perhaps TRBD2 as D (5 bases). This CDR3 has 16 amino acids. The V end was cut by 2 bases, the J end by 3 bases, with 17 bases between. Germline CDR1 reads KGHSH; CDR2 reads LQKENI. CDR3 sequence reads: CASSPSGGSSHYEQYF. In nucleotides, the CDR3 is TGTGCCAGCTCACCAAGCGGTGGCAGCTCCCACTACGAGCAGTACTTC.

This chain uses TRBV30 with TRBJ1-5; no firm D call. The ends were cut back, 0 bases at V and 0 bases at J, with 15 bases in the middle. Germline CDR1 and CDR2: GTSNPN and SVGIG (reference sequence). The CDR3 totals 17 residues. The CDR3 spells CAWSVRAGSYSNQPQHF. The DNA of the CDR3 is TGTGCCTGGAGTGTACGCGCCGGAAGTTATAGCAATCAGCCCCAGCATTTT.

J is TRBJ2-5 and V is TRBV6-6; the D gene could be TRBD1 or TRBD2 (5 bases each). The CDR3 totals 14 residues. V gave up 6 bases and J gave up 5 bases, with 16 bases separating them. Per germline, CDR1 MNHNY and CDR2 SVGAGI (reference sequence). The CDR3 is CASSAGTKAETQYF. DNA for the CDR3: TGTGCCAGCAGCGCCGGGACCAAGGCCGAGACCCAGTACTTC.

The rearrangement uses TRBV18 and TRBJ2-7; no firm D call. This CDR3 has 14 residues. CDR1 is KGHSH and CDR2 is LQKENI in the germline V gene. The V end was cut by 5 bases, the J end by 5 bases, with 16 bases between. The CDR3 DNA reads as TGTGCCAGCTCATTCGGCACGGGCTTTAACGAGCAGTACTTC. This sequence encodes CASSFGTGFNEQYF.

This clone was seen a handful of times. V and J are TRBV5-1 and TRBJ1-1; unclear D gene. This CDR3 is 12 amino acids long. V lost 4 bases and J 7 bases, leaving 11 bases between the germline ends. Germline V gene sequence: CDR1 SGHRS, CDR2 YFSETQ. The chain's CDR3 is CASSRRASEAFF. The CDR3 DNA is TGCGCCAGCAGCCGCCGGGCCAGTGAAGCTTTCTTT.

V is TRBV18 and J is TRBJ2-1; weak D call: TRBD1 (6 bases). CDR3 length equals 15 residues. CDR1 and CDR2 (germline): KGHSH, LQKENI. V lost 0 bases and J 6 bases, leaving 12 bases between the germline ends. The CDR3 region is CASSPPGAGSNEQFF. The CDR3 nucleotides are TGTGCCAGCTCACCACCGGGGGCAGGGTCCAATGAGCAGTTCTTC.

The V gene is TRBV19, the J gene TRBJ2-2; the D is unclear. This CDR3 region has 13 residues. Trimming took off 8 bases at V and 6 bases at J, with 13 bases between the two ends. CDR1 is LNHDA and CDR2 is SQIVND in the germline V gene (reference sequence). The CDR3 reads CASGVPPPGELFF. CDR3 DNA: TGTGCCAGTGGGGTGCCGCCACCCGGGGAGCTGTTTTTT.

The rearrangement uses TRBV19 and TRBJ2-5; TRBD2 is a possible D gene (5 bases). This CDR3 contains 13 residues. V was cut by 5 bases and J by 2 bases, with 9 bases left in between. Germline V gene lookup returns CDR1 LNHDA and CDR2 SQIVND (reference sequence). CDR3 residues: CASSGTRQETQYF. The CDR3 DNA sequence: TGTGCCAGTAGTGGCACTAGACAAGAGACCCAGTACTTC.

This sequence joins TRBV7-8 and TRBJ1-5, with D perhaps TRBD1 (6 bases). The germline V and J ends were trimmed by 5 bases and 5 bases, with 16 bases remaining between them. The CDR3 sequence is 15 residues long. CDR1 SGHVS and CDR2 FQNEAQ come from the germline V gene. Here the CDR3 reads CASSLRGGLYQPQHF. CDR3 DNA: TGTGCCAGCAGCCTAAGGGGGGGTTTATATCAGCCCCAGCATTTT. The complete variable domain, with remaining parts taken from reference TRBV7-8 and TRBJ1-5, reads GAGVSQSPRYKVAKRGQDVALRCDPISGHVSLFWYQQALGQGPEFLTYFQNEAQLDKSGLPSDRFFAERPEGSVSTLKIQRTQQEDSAVYLCASSLRGGLYQPQHFGDGTRLSIL.

As DNA, the CDR3 is TGTGCCAGCAGAAGCGGGAGGGCAGCAGCCACAGATACGCAGTATTTT. Encoded protein: CASRSGRAAATDTQYF. The chain uses TRBV11-2 and TRBJ2-3, with 10 bases identical to TRBD2. J gave up 2 bases and V 6 bases, and 8 bases lay outside the gene matches. The CDR3 has 16 residues. Per the germline V gene, CDR1 is SGHAT and CDR2 is FQNNGV. The variable domain in full, with the rest retrieved from reference TRBV11-2 and TRBJ2-3, is EAGVAQSPRYKIIEKRQSVAFWCNPISGHATLYWYQQILGQGPKLLIQFQNNGVVDDSQLPKDRFSAERLKGVDSTLKIQPAKLEDSAVYLCASRSGRAAATDTQYFGPGTRLTVL.

This rearrangement joins TRBV6-4 to TRBJ2-3; 7 bases map to TRBD1. Per the germline V gene, CDR1 is MRHNA and CDR2 is SNTAGT. After removal of 6 bases from V and 1 base from J, the junction contained 4 bases not matched to a gene. The CDR3 is made up of 14 amino acids. The CDR3 region has the DNA TGTGCCAGCAGCCCGGGACAGCGCACAGATACGCAGTATTTT. Residues: CASSPGQRTDTQYF.

The V gene is TRBV11-2, the J gene TRBJ2-7; D possibly corresponds to TRBD1 (6 bases). Looked up from germline, CDR1 is SGHAT and CDR2 is FQNNGV. CDR3 length equals 15 residues. V lost 1 base to trimming and J lost 3 bases, with 13 bases between them. This chain's CDR3 is CASSLVQGGVYEQYF. The DNA for the CDR3 is TGTGCCAGCAGCTTAGTACAGGGTGGGGTCTACGAGCAGTACTTC.

The count of this clone is one. This chain joins TRBV7-9 and TRBJ2-7; possibly TRBD1 for D (6 bases). Looked up from germline, CDR1 is SEHNR and CDR2 is FQNEAQ (reference sequence). The CDR3 is 13 residues long. Trimming took 1 base from V and 4 from J, leaving 8 bases between them. CDR3 DNA sequence: TGTGCCAGCAGCTTAGGCAGGGGATACGAGCAGTACTTC. Residues: CASSLGRGYEQYF.

A few counts support this clone. The V call is TRBV5-4, the J call TRBJ2-5, with D uncertain. V was clipped by 0 bases and J by 5 bases, with 11 bases between them. Per the germline V gene, CDR1 is SGHNT and CDR2 is YYREEE (reference sequence). The CDR3 runs 14 residues. CDR3 sequence: CASSLGHMVETQYF. The CDR3 region has the DNA TGTGCCAGCAGCTTGGGTCACATGGTGGAGACCCAGTACTTC. The variable domain in full, completed from reference TRBV5-4 and TRBJ2-5, reads ETGVTQSPTHLIKTRGQQVTLRCSSQSGHNTVSWYQQALGQGPQFIFQYYREEENGRGNFPPRFSGLQFPNYSSELNVNALELDDSALYLCASSLGHMVETQYFGPGTRLLVL.

This CDR3 is CASTYKLGELFF. In DNA form, the CDR3 reads TGTGCCAGCACCTACAAGCTCGGGGAGCTGTTTTTT. The gene calls are TRBV7-9 and TRBJ2-2; no clear D. CDR1 is SEHNR, CDR2 FQNEAQ, per germline (reference sequence). This CDR3 contains 12 residues. With 7 bases removed from V and 7 bases from J, the gap between germline ends came to 10 bases. The entire variable domain, with the rest obtained from reference TRBV7-9 and TRBJ2-2, is as follows: DTGVSQNPRHKITKRGQNVTFRCDPISEHNRLYWYRQTLGQGPEFLTYFQNEAQLEKSRLLSDRFSAERPKGSFSTLEIQRTEQGDSAMYLCASTYKLGELFFGEGSRLTVL.

This chain joins TRBV6-5 and TRBJ1-2, with TRBD1 matching over 8 bases. The trim removed 7 bases at V and 4 bases at J, leaving 8 bases unmatched. This CDR3 region has 14 residues. Germline V gives CDR1 MNHEY, CDR2 SVGAGI. CDR3 sequence reads: CASTDRGFGYGYTF. CDR3 in DNA: TGTGCCAGCACCGACAGGGGTTTCGGCTATGGCTACACCTTC.

V is TRBV2 and J is TRBJ1-1, with 7 nucleotides matching TRBD1. Germline V gene lookup returns CDR1 SNHLY and CDR2 FYNNEI. The CDR3 has 14 amino acids. Germline trimming cut 5 bases from V and 4 bases from J; bases unmatched to any gene: 7. CDR3 amino acids: CASSISGGITEAFF. CDR3 nucleotides: TGTGCCAGCAGTATCTCAGGGGGAATCACTGAAGCTTTCTTT.